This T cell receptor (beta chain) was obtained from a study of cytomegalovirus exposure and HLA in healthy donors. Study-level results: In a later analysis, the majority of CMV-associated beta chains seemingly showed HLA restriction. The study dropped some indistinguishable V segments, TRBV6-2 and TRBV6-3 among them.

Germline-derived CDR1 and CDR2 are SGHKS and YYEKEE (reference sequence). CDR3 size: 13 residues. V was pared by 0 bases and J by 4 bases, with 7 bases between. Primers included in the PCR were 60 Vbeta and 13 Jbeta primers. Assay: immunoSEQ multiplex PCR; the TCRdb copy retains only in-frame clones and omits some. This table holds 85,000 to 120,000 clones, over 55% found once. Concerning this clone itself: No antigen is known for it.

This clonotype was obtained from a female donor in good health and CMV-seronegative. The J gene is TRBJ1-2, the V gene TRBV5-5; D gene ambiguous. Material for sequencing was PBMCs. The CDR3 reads CASSLEQPYGYTF. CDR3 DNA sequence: TGTGCCAGCAGCTTGGAACAGCCCTATGGCTACACCTTC.